This entry features one T cell receptor beta chain sequence. Its target antigen remains unknown. No per-base quality is available; no much larger clone lies one base away. This entry is derived from a study of T cell responses to AZD1222 COVID-19 vaccine (dated by TCRdb to the early 2020s). Broadly, across the study: AZD1222 recipients with second doses at about 4 weeks or about 12 weeks were pooled, because spike-specific TCR depth and breadth did not differ between schedules. TCR sequencing was performed for roughly 240 trial participants, of whom roughly 200 were given two doses of AZD1222 and roughly 25 were given two doses of MenACWY control vaccine. Trial participants were enrolled into age subgroups of 18-55, 56-69 and 70-plus years, which contained about 150, 27 and 61 TCR-sequenced participants, respectively. Here is what the overall study found, with its caveats: Because no day 14 peak-response samples were available, repertoires were characterized only after the peak T cell response. The whole spike protein was spanned by vaccine-associated CD4 TCRs, and dominant responses were seen in regions 160-218 and 743-854. Most participants were white British and females outnumbered males, and the authors suggested that clonal diversity may have been underestimated. In the small 56-69-year group, the increase in depth fell short of significance, most likely because of low power. Conclusions about previously exposed vaccinees are limited because only six or seven AZD1222 recipients were SARS-CoV-2 seropositive at baseline. A significant rise in spike-specific TCR breadth and depth was observed after two AZD1222 doses relative to day 0 and relative to MenACWY recipients. Reportedly, almost half of the unique spike-specific TCRs recognized epitopes lying outside the regions that are mutated in the B.1.351 and B.1.1.7 variants.

Trimming takes 5 bases off V and 8 bases off J; junction bases not matched to a gene: 11. CDR1 and CDR2 are drawn from the germline V gene (reference sequence): LNHDA, SQIVND. The CDR3, cysteine through phenylalanine, is 14 amino acids long. The read is trimmed to its CDR3 DNA, 42 bases read in frame from base 1. In light of the paper, this sample's time point label describes: baseline before first vaccination. Samples from vaccinated people were obtained from the UK trials COV001 and COV002, which included a single-blind randomized controlled phase 2/3 trial of AZD1222 (ChAdOx1 nCoV-19) in healthy adults. Trial participant PBMC samples were collected at day 0 and day 28 after the second dose for TCRbeta chain sequencing. The CDR3 regions of human TCRbeta chains were analyzed by immunosequencing. The authors' analysis ran thus. TCRs in the repertoires were compared against a reference library of SARS-CoV-2-specific TCRs that had been generated with the MIRA antigen-specificity platform. Breadth was defined as the fraction of unique TCRs that were SARS-CoV-2-associated, and depth was defined as the fraction of total T cells that were SARS-CoV-2-associated. Each spike-specific TCR was assigned to its reactive spike region and to a CD4 or CD8 class using the MIRA data. Log10-transformed breadth and depth values were compared by one-way ANOVA with Sidak's multiple comparisons tests. TCRdb took over this immuneACCESS table, retaining in-frame rearrangements with V and J assigned. Such tables are incomplete; in checked studies, under half of the missing clones stem from an unresolved V gene, and the remainder is unexplained. V, J and clone size reflect that table, while D and trimming were determined from the DNA. This sample holds around 150,000 clones; roughly 92% were observed only once. The ten largest clones represent around 1.3% of the sample.

The specimen comprised peripheral blood, sampled on day 0 of AZD1222 vaccination. The sequence was obtained from an adult in good health. This sequence uses TRBV19 and TRBJ1-2; 7 central nucleotides agree with TRBD1. The CDR3 here reads CASSAQTGLRGYTF. The DNA reads TGTGCCAGTAGTGCTCAGACAGGGCTGAGGGGCTACACCTTC.